A selection of T cell receptor beta chains follows, all from one sample in a study of blood T cells in healthy people across ages. TCRdb re-called the 5' RACE reads through MiXCR, storing one row per CDR3 protein. This sample has about 1,500,000 distinct CDR3 sequences, with 28% found just once. Specimen: blood. These receptors originate from a woman aged 25 to 39 in good health. CDR3s include the opening cysteine and the closing phenylalanine or tryptophan. The D gene is left open where the match is weak. The size of a clone is reported for some rows only, either as once, few or many, or as a class for expanded clones.

d_gene | j_gene | len | abundance | v_gene | CDR3nt | CDR3aa
TRBD2 | TRBJ2-5 | 17 | many | TRBV6-5 | TGTGCCAGCAGTTACTCGGCGGGGGGGCCGGGGCAAGAGACCCAGTACTTC | CASSYSAGGPGQETQYF
TRBD1 | TRBJ2-7 | 14 | many | TRBV6-2/TRBV6-3 | TGTGCCGCAAACCGACAGGGGTCCTCCTACGAGCAGTACTTC | CAANRQGSSYEQYF
- | TRBJ1-2 | 17 | few | TRBV7-2 | TGTGCCAGCAGCTTTTCCATAGGGAGGGGGTCTCGCTGTGGCTACACCTTC | CASSFSIGRGSRCGYTF
- | TRBJ2-1 | 15 | - | TRBV7-2 | TGTGCCAGCAGTTTAGACGGCGCCCCCTACAATGAGCAGTTCTTC | CASSLDGAPYNEQFF
- | TRBJ2-1 | 18 | few | TRBV10-2 | TGCGCCAGCAGTTTAAGGGGAGGAGGACGCTTTAAGGGAGGTGAGCAGTTCTTC | CASSLRGGGRFKGGEQFF
- | TRBJ2-5 | 14 | many | TRBV10-3 | TGTGCCGCTCGTCCGTCGGACACACAAGAGACCCAGTACTTC | CAARPSDTQETQYF
- | TRBJ1-5 | 16 | few | TRBV4-1 | TGCGCCAGCAGCCAAGAGGTGGCTCGGAGCAATCAGCCCCAGCATTTT | CASSQEVARSNQPQHF
- | TRBJ2-2 | 13 | - | TRBV28 | TGTGCCAACCGGGACTCCAACACCGGGGAGCTGTTTTTT | CANRDSNTGELFF
TRBD1 | TRBJ1-5 | 13 | - | TRBV7-9 | TGTGCCAGCAGCGGGACAGGTGTTCAGCCCCAGCATTTT | CASSGTGVQPQHF
- | TRBJ1-1 | 19 | few | TRBV20-1 | TGCAGTGCTAGATCTCCGGGCGCCTCGAGAGGAGGGATGAACACTGAAGCTTTCTTT | CSARSPGASRGGMNTEAFF
TRBD2 | TRBJ2-7 | 15 | - | TRBV29-1 | TGCAGCGGATTAACCAGCGGGAGGTTGTACAATGAGCAGTACTTC | CSGLTSGRLYNEQYF
TRBD1 | TRBJ2-6 | 17 | - | TRBV5-1 | TGCGCCAGCAGCATCCAAAGGACAGGGGTCGGGGCCAACGTCCTGACTTTC | CASSIQRTGVGANVLTF
TRBD1 | TRBJ2-2 | 16 | once | TRBV6-5 | TGTGCCAGCAGCGGTCCGGGACAGGGAACCACCGGGGAGCTGTTTTTT | CASSGPGQGTTGELFF
TRBD1 | TRBJ2-7 | 12 | many | TRBV3-1 | TGTGCCAGCAGTCCCACAGGGGAAGAGCAGTACTTC | CASSPTGEEQYF
- | TRBJ2-7 | 15 | - | TRBV7-2 | TGTGCCAGCAGCACAAGGACGGGCCAAGGATACGAGCAGTACTTC | CASSTRTGQGYEQYF
- | TRBJ1-2 | 17 | - | TRBV7-9 | TGTGCCAGCAGCCCGACTATTACTGCTCTCAATGGGTATGGCTACACCTTC | CASSPTITALNGYGYTF
TRBD2 | TRBJ2-4 | 16 | many | TRBV9 | TGTGCCAGCAGCGTAGGCGGGGGGGCGGCTGAAAACATTCAGTACTTC | CASSVGGGAAENIQYF
TRBD2 | TRBJ2-6 | 16 | many | TRBV29-1 | TGCAGCGCGGGACTAGCGGGGGGAGCTGGGGCCAACGTCCTGACTTTC | CSAGLAGGAGANVLTF
- | TRBJ1-5 | 14 | - | TRBV7-2 | TGTGCCAGCAGCTACCGACAGGGCAATCAGCCCCAGCATTTT | CASSYRQGNQPQHF
TRBD2 | TRBJ2-3 | 16 | - | TRBV3-1 | TGTGCCAGCAGCCAAGCACTAGCGGGGGGATTGGATACGCAGTATTTT | CASSQALAGGLDTQYF
TRBD1 | TRBJ1-6 | 16 | few | TRBV7-6 | TGTACCAGCAGCTTGGCGGGACAGGGGGCTTGGTCACCCCTCCACTTT | CTSSLAGQGAWSPLHF
- | TRBJ1-1 | 13 | - | TRBV5-1 | TGCGCCAGCAGGGCAAGTATGAACACTGAAGCTTTCTTT | CASRASMNTEAFF
- | TRBJ1-2 | 15 | - | TRBV19 | TGTGCCAGTAGCGACCACGTTCGGGGTCCCTATGGCTACACCTTC | CASSDHVRGPYGYTF
TRBD1 | TRBJ1-2 | 15 | - | TRBV6-5 | TGTGCCAGCAGTTACGGAGGGGGCATCGACTATGGCTACACCTTC | CASSYGGGIDYGYTF
- | TRBJ1-4 | 16 | - | TRBV7-9 | TGTGCCAGCGCTGGGGGGTCTTTATCAACTAATGAAAAACGGTTTTTT | CASAGGSLSTNEKRFF
- | TRBJ2-7 | 15 | many | TRBV6-5 | TGTGCCAGCAGGTTGACAGTCCTCCAGGCCTACGAGCAGTACTTC | CASRLTVLQAYEQYF
- | TRBJ2-3 | 17 | many | TRBV7-3 | TGTGCCAGCAGCCCTGGGATTGGGGCTGTGGGCACAGATACGCAGTATTTT | CASSPGIGAVGTDTQYF
- | TRBJ2-1 | 12 | - | TRBV20-1 | TGCAGTGCCCTGAGGCCGACTGATGAGCAGTTCTTC | CSALRPTDEQFF
- | TRBJ1-1 | 16 | - | TRBV6-6 | TGTGCCAGCAGTCCCGGGGTTCGGGGCGGGAACACTGAAGCTTTCTTT | CASSPGVRGGNTEAFF
- | TRBJ2-1 | 12 | few | TRBV6-6 | TGTGCCAGCATTAACCCTGGCCAGGGGCAGTTCTTC | CASINPGQGQFF
- | TRBJ2-1 | 15 | many | TRBV20-1 | TGCAGTGCTAGAGAGGGAGGGGGGGCCTACAATGAGCAGTTCTTC | CSAREGGGAYNEQFF
TRBD2 | TRBJ2-2 | 18 | once | TRBV9 | TGTGCCAGCAGCGTAGGGCTAGCGGGGGCCGCGGGCACCGGGGAGCTGTTTTTT | CASSVGLAGAAGTGELFF
TRBD1 | TRBJ1-5 | 18 | - | TRBV12-3/TRBV12-4 | TGTGCCAGCAGCCTGGGCCCCTGGGTCCGGGACAGGGATCAGCCCCAGCATTTT | CASSLGPWVRDRDQPQHF
TRBD2 | TRBJ2-1 | 18 | - | TRBV19 | TGTGCCAGTAGTGAAGCCGCGACGTGGGCTAGCGGGATCGATGAGCAGTTCTTC | CASSEAATWASGIDEQFF
TRBD2 | TRBJ2-5 | 16 | many | TRBV5-1 | TGCGCCAGCAGCTTCACCTCTAGCGGGGGACAAGAGACCCAGTACTTC | CASSFTSSGGQETQYF
TRBD2 | TRBJ2-7 | 16 | - | TRBV28 | TGTGCCAGCAGTTTGGGCGGGCTAGCGGGATCTAGCGAGCAGTACTTC | CASSLGGLAGSSEQYF
- | TRBJ2-7 | 14 | few | TRBV7-9 | TGTGCCAGCAGCCCAAGGGGGGCGGTCTACGAGCAGTACTTC | CASSPRGAVYEQYF
- | TRBJ2-4 | 17 | - | TRBV21-1 | TGTGCCAGCAGCGCCAAAGAAGGGACAGGACCTCTGGGCATTCAGTACTTC | CASSAKEGTGPLGIQYF
TRBD2 | TRBJ2-1 | 19 | - | TRBV12-3/TRBV12-4 | TGTGCCAGCAGCTCCCCCCCGGGACTAGCGGGGGCTACGTACAATGAGCAGTTCTTC | CASSSPPGLAGATYNEQFF
- | TRBJ1-4 | 15 | few | TRBV7-9 | TGTGCCAGCAGCTTTGGCAGGGGAGGTTTTGAAAAACTGTTTTTT | CASSFGRGGFEKLFF
- | TRBJ2-7 | 15 | many | TRBV4-3 | TGCGCCAGCAGCCAAGATCGGGGTTTGACCTACGAGCAGTACTTC | CASSQDRGLTYEQYF
- | TRBJ2-7 | 14 | few | TRBV7-2 | TGTGCCAGCAGCCACGAAGGGAGCTCCTACGAGCAGTACTTC | CASSHEGSSYEQYF
- | TRBJ2-1 | 15 | - | TRBV11-2 | TGTGCCAGCAGCCAACAACGGACTTTCTTCAATGAGCAGTTCTTC | CASSQQRTFFNEQFF
- | TRBJ1-6 | 13 | few | TRBV11-2 | TGTGCCAGCAGCCCGGGGCCTGTTTCACCCCTCCACTTT | CASSPGPVSPLHF
- | TRBJ1-3 | 14 | - | TRBV7-2 | TGTGCCAGCGGTTACACAGGGCCGGGAAACACCATATATTTT | CASGYTGPGNTIYF
- | TRBJ1-2 | 15 | few | TRBV4-3 | TGCGCCAGCAGCCAAACCATGACAGGAATCTATGGCTACACCTTC | CASSQTMTGIYGYTF
- | TRBJ1-1 | 13 | - | TRBV5-1 | TGCGCCGGCAGCTTGGGTCAGAACACTGAAGCTTTCTTT | CAGSLGQNTEAFF
- | TRBJ2-7 | 14 | few | TRBV20-1 | TGCAGTGCATGGGGGCGGGGGTCCTACAATGAGCAGTACTTC | CSAWGRGSYNEQYF